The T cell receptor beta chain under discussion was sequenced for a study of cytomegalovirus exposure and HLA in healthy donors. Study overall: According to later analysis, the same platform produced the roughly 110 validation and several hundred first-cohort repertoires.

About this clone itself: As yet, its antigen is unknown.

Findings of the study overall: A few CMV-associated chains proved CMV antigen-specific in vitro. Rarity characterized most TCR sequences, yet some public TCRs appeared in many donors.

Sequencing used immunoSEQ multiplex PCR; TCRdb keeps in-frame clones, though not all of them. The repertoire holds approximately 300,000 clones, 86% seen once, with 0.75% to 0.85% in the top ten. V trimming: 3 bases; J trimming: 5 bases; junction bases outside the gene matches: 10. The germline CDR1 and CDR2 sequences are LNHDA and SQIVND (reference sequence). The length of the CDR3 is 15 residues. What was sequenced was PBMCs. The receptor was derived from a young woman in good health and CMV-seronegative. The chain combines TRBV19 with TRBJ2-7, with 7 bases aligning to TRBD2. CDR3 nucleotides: TGTGCCAGTAGTATGGACCGGCGGGAGCGGAACGAGCAGTACTTC. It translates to CASSMDRRERNEQYF. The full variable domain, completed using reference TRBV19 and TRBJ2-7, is DGGITQSPKYLFRKEGQNVTLSCEQNLNHDAMYWYRQDPGQGLRLIYYSQIVNDFQKGDIAEGYSVSREKKESFPLTVTSAQKNPTAFYLCASSMDRRERNEQYFGPGTRLTVT.